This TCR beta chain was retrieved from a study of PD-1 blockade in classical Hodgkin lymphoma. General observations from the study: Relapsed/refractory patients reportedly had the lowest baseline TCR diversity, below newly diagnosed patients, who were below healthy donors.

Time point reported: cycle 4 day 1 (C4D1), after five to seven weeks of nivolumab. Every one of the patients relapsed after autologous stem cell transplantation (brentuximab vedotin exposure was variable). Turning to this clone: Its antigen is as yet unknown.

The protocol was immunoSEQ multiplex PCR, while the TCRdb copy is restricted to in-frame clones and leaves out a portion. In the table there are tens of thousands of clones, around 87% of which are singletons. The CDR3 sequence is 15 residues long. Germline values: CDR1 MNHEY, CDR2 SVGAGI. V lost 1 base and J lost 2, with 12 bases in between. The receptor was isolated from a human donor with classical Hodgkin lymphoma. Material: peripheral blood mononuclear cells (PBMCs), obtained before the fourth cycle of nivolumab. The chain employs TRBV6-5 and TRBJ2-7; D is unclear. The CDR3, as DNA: TGTGCCAGCAGTTACTTTGAGACGGGCACCTACGAGCAGTACTTC. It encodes CASSYFETGTYEQYF.